Listed below are T cell receptor beta chains from one sample, sequenced in a study of graft-versus-host responses after intestinal transplantation. Profiling relied on immunoSEQ multiplex PCR, and the TCRdb table lists in-frame clones only, not all of them. The table lists roughly 120,000 clones, roughly 95% of them singletons. Which antigens these TCRs recognize remains unknown. Sequenced material: unstimulated CD8+ T cells sorted from spleen or lymph node cells, taken before intestinal transplant. Receptors were obtained from a human donor who received an intestinal transplant. Both conserved end residues are part of each CDR3. D genes are given only for firm matches. Rows give clone size only sometimes, using once, few, many, or a class for an expanded clone.

clone size,D gene,J gene,V gene,CDR3 protein,CDR3 DNA
NA,NA,TRBJ2-7,TRBV4-1,CASSQVYGSSYEQYF,TGCGCCAGCAGCCAAGTCTACGGGAGCTCCTACGAGCAGTACTTC
NA,NA,TRBJ2-1,TRBV12-5,CASGLGQAYGQFF,TGTGCTAGTGGTTTGGGGCAGGCCTACGGGCAGTTCTTC
once,TRBD2,TRBJ2-1,TRBV6-5,CASHSGSSYNEQFF,TGTGCCAGCCATAGCGGGAGCTCCTACAATGAGCAGTTCTTC
NA,TRBD1,TRBJ1-4,TRBV7-9,CASSPTGLSEKLFF,TGTGCCAGCAGTCCGACAGGGTTGAGTGAAAAACTGTTTTTT
once,TRBD2,TRBJ2-7,TRBV4-1,CASSFSGGSYEQYF,TGCGCCAGCAGCTTTTCGGGAGGATCCTACGAGCAGTACTTC
NA,NA,TRBJ2-5,TRBV6-5,CASSYSGAGETQYF,TGTGCCAGCAGTTACTCGGGGGCCGGAGAGACCCAGTACTTC
NA,NA,TRBJ2-1,TRBV19,CASSGGPTYNEQFF,TGTGCCAGTAGTGGGGGCCCAACCTACAATGAGCAGTTCTTC
NA,TRBD1,TRBJ2-7,TRBV19,CASSGTGASEQYF,TGTGCCAGTTCCGGGACAGGGGCCTCCGAGCAGTACTTC
NA,NA,TRBJ1-5,TRBV28,CASSWGGAQSNQPQHF,TGTGCCAGCAGTTGGGGAGGGGCCCAAAGCAATCAGCCCCAGCATTTT
NA,NA,TRBJ1-4,TRBV19,CASSILEEEKLFF,TGTGCCAGTAGTATTTTGGAGGAGGAAAAACTGTTTTTT
NA,TRBD1,TRBJ2-3,TRBV27,CASSLGQATDTQYF,TGTGCCAGCAGTTTAGGACAGGCCACAGATACGCAGTATTTT
NA,NA,TRBJ2-2,TRBV28,CASSSSGRGIGELFF,TGTGCCAGCAGTTCCTCAGGCAGGGGTATCGGGGAGCTGTTTTTT
NA,TRBD2,TRBJ2-7,TRBV5-8,CASSLLGLAGSTYEQYF,TGTGCCAGCAGCTTGTTGGGACTAGCGGGTTCTACCTACGAGCAGTACTTC
NA,NA,TRBJ1-4,TRBV7-9,CASSFGPSGNEKLFF,TGTGCCAGCAGTTTTGGTCCCTCTGGCAATGAAAAACTGTTTTTT
NA,NA,TRBJ2-2,TRBV11-2,CASSLLGGPEPGELFF,TGTGCCAGCAGCTTACTTGGGGGCCCGGAACCCGGGGAGCTGTTTTTT
NA,TRBD2,TRBJ2-7,TRBV28,CASSLGGDFLAEQYF,TGTGCCAGCAGTTTAGGGGGGGACTTTCTCGCCGAGCAGTACTTC
NA,TRBD1,TRBJ2-7,TRBV2,CASRWGETGATYEQYF,TGTGCCAGCCGCTGGGGAGAGACAGGGGCGACCTACGAGCAGTACTTC
NA,TRBD2,TRBJ2-7,TRBV30,CALAGGYEQYF,TGTGCCTTGGCGGGGGGCTACGAGCAGTACTTC
NA,NA,TRBJ2-7,TRBV27,CASSLGAGGGLVEQYF,TGTGCCAGCAGTTTAGGGGCCGGTGGGGGCTTAGTCGAGCAGTACTTC
NA,NA,TRBJ1-1,TRBV7-2,CASSLELLRAANTEAFF,TGTGCCAGCAGCTTAGAACTCCTCAGGGCCGCGAACACTGAAGCTTTCTTT
NA,TRBD1,TRBJ1-4,TRBV27,CASSPGTGALGATNEKLFF,TGTGCCAGCAGTCCGGGGACAGGGGCCCTTGGTGCAACTAATGAAAAACTGTTTTTT
NA,NA,TRBJ2-2,TRBV28,CASKFRRNTGELFF,TGTGCCAGCAAATTTCGTAGGAACACCGGGGAGCTGTTTTTT
NA,NA,TRBJ2-5,TRBV14,CASSPLAGLQETQYF,TGTGCCAGCAGCCCCCTAGCAGGCCTCCAAGAGACCCAGTACTTC
NA,NA,TRBJ1-2,TRBV10-3,CAISDPSGMDGYTF,TGTGCCATCAGTGACCCGAGTGGGATGGATGGCTACACCTTC
NA,TRBD1,TRBJ2-5,TRBV13,CASSVRDRKETQYF,TGTGCCAGCAGCGTCCGGGACAGGAAAGAGACCCAGTACTTC
NA,NA,TRBJ2-3,TRBV4-3,CASSQGPSTDTQYF,TGCGCCAGCAGCCAAGGGCCTAGCACAGATACGCAGTATTTT
once,NA,TRBJ1-1,TRBV10-3,CAIMGTLNTEAFF,TGTGCCATCATGGGGACACTGAACACTGAAGCTTTCTTT
NA,TRBD2,TRBJ2-1,TRBV28,CASSVGGLCEQFF,TGTGCCAGCTCAGTGGGAGGGCTATGTGAGCAGTTCTTC
NA,NA,TRBJ1-1,TRBV5-1,CASSFSLPDPKAFF,TGCGCCAGCAGCTTTTCACTCCCAGACCCTAAAGCTTTCTTT
NA,TRBD2,TRBJ2-1,TRBV7-2,CASSLVAGVISSYNEQFF,TGTGCCAGCAGCTTGGTAGCGGGAGTTATCAGCTCCTACAATGAGCAGTTCTTC
once,TRBD1,TRBJ1-2,TRBV25-1,CASSGPPIPGQDSYGYTF,TGTGCCAGCAGTGGACCTCCTATACCGGGACAGGATTCCTATGGCTACACCTTC
NA,NA,TRBJ1-1,TRBV4-1,CASSQSAGTSNTEAFF,TGCGCCAGCAGCCAAAGCGCAGGGACCTCGAACACTGAAGCTTTCTTT
NA,NA,TRBJ1-2,TRBV28,CASSLGGDYGYTF,TGTGCCAGCAGCTTAGGGGGGGACTATGGCTACACCTTC
NA,TRBD2,TRBJ2-5,TRBV27,CASSLYRGGETQYF,TGTGCCAGCAGTTTATACCGGGGAGGGGAGACCCAGTACTTC
NA,NA,TRBJ1-5,TRBV7-2,CASSLDGRWSNQPQHF,TGTGCCAGCAGCTTAGACGGGCGTTGGAGCAATCAGCCCCAGCATTTT
NA,TRBD2,TRBJ2-2,TRBV6-1,CASSEHVLLRTRETGELFF,TGTGCCAGCAGTGAACACGTATTACTCAGGACTAGAGAAACCGGGGAGCTGTTTTTT
NA,NA,TRBJ2-1,TRBV11-3,CASSPHRGYNEQFF,TGTGCCAGCAGCCCTCATCGCGGGTACAATGAGCAGTTCTTC
NA,NA,TRBJ2-6,TRBV14,CASSSAPRTNVLTF,TGTGCCAGCAGCAGCGCCCCACGGACCAACGTCCTGACTTTC
NA,NA,TRBJ2-3,TRBV19,CASSPMRDTQYF,TGTGCCAGTAGTCCGATGAGGGATACGCAGTATTTT
NA,NA,TRBJ1-4,TRBV6-7,CASTGRAEKLFF,TGTGCCTCTACGGGGCGGGCTGAAAAACTGTTTTTT
NA,NA,TRBJ2-5,TRBV30,CAWGGLWGPQETQYF,TGTGCCTGGGGAGGTCTGTGGGGACCTCAAGAGACCCAGTACTTC